Below are 7 T cell receptor beta chains sequenced from a single sample in a study of identical twins. TCRdb fed the 5' RACE reads into MiXCR, producing one record per CDR3 protein. The data show about 690,000 distinct CDR3 sequences, 5.5% to 6.5% seen once. Specimen: naive T cells sorted from blood. The receptors come from a man between 18 and 35 years old in good health.

This chain connects TRBV25-1 to TRBJ2-7, with D possibly being TRBD1 (6 bases). CDR3 size: 14 residues. The germline gives CDR1 MGHDK, CDR2 SYGVNS. Trimming removed 2 bases at V and 6 bases at J, with 14 bases between. This chain's CDR3 is CASSEASQGREQYF. The CDR3 DNA is TGTGCCAGCAGTGAAGCCTCACAGGGCCGCGAGCAGTACTTC.

Only a few counts were recorded for this clonotype. The V gene is TRBV14, the J gene TRBJ2-5; D not certain. CDR3 length equals 16 residues. V lost 0 bases to trimming and J lost 2 bases, with 13 bases between them. The V gene's germline CDR1 is SGHDN and CDR2 FVKESK. CDR3 DNA sequence: TGTGCCAGCAGCCAAGAAATGATGGCGGTGCAAGAGACCCAGTACTTC. This sequence encodes CASSQEMMAVQETQYF.

This clonotype was detected many times. This sequence joins TRBV6-5 and TRBJ2-7, with D uncertain. CDR1 is MNHEY and CDR2 is SVGAGI in the germline V gene. With 0 bases removed from V and 0 bases from J, the gap between germline ends came to 15 bases. The CDR3 extends over 17 amino acids. CDR3 region: CASSYSSGPPSSYEQYF. The CDR3 bases are TGTGCCAGCAGTTACTCGAGTGGGCCGCCGAGCTCCTACGAGCAGTACTTC.

This clonotype turned up a few times. V and J are TRBV5-1 and TRBJ2-4; D is possibly TRBD2 (6 bases). The V and J ends lost 4 bases and 6 bases respectively, with 17 bases between them. Germline assignment: CDR1 SGHRS and CDR2 YFSETQ. The CDR3 runs 15 residues. The CDR3 spells CASSPGTPVGNIQYF. The CDR3 DNA follows: TGCGCCAGCAGCCCCGGGACTCCTGTAGGAAACATTCAGTACTTC.

This clonotype was seen many times. The chain carries TRBV20-1 and TRBJ2-7; no firm D call. Germline CDR1 DFQATT, CDR2 SNEGSKA (reference sequence). CDR3 size: 15 residues. V was cut by 2 bases and J by 3 bases, with 17 bases left in between. CDR3 loop: CSARQTARVNYEQYF. CDR3 bases: TGCAGTGCTAGACAAACCGCTCGTGTGAACTACGAGCAGTACTTC.

The table lists this clonotype with many counts. The rearrangement joins TRBV3-1 to TRBJ1-1, with D possibly matching TRBD1 (5 bases). Trimming shortened V by 2 bases and J by 6 bases, and 10 bases separated the two germline ends. Germline-derived CDR1 and CDR2 are LGHDT and YNNKEL (reference sequence). This CDR3 is built from 13 residues. In DNA, the CDR3 is TGTGCCAGCAGCCAACTTGCAGGGTCTGAAGCTTTCTTT. It translates to CASSQLAGSEAFF. The full variable domain, in which reference TRBV3-1 and TRBJ1-1 provide the parts outside the CDR3, is DTAVSQTPKYLVTQMGNDKSIKCEQNLGHDTMYWYKQDSKKFLKIMFSYNNKELIINETVPNRFSPKSPDKAHLNLHINSLELGDSAVYFCASSQLAGSEAFFGQGTRLTVV.

This clonotype appeared a few times. The V gene is TRBV2, the J gene TRBJ2-6, with a tentative D call TRBD2 (5 bases). Germline CDR1 is SNHLY and CDR2 is FYNNEI. This CDR3 is 19 amino acids long. V was trimmed by 5 bases and J by 0 bases, leaving 20 bases between them. In nucleotides, the CDR3 is TGTGCCAGCAGTCCGAGGGTCCCAAACGCCCTCTCTGGGGCCAACGTCCTGACTTTC. As protein: CASSPRVPNALSGANVLTF.